A single sample gave rise to the 9 T cell receptor beta chains below, sequenced in a study of cytomegalovirus exposure and HLA in healthy donors. The data were produced by immunoSEQ multiplex PCR, yet TCRdb's version contains in-frame clones alone and is incomplete. The table lists roughly 130,000 clones, 88% of them singletons. The sequenced material came from PBMCs. Receptors were obtained from a man aged 30-40 years in good health and CMV-seronegative.

This chain connects TRBV6-5 to TRBJ1-2; 10 positions agree with TRBD1. The CDR3 totals 12 residues. J gave up 8 bases and V 7 bases, and 4 bases lay outside the gene matches. CDR1 and CDR2 from the germline V gene are MNHEY and SVGAGI. The CDR3 reads CASKGQGRGYTF. The CDR3 nucleotides read TGTGCCAGCAAGGGACAGGGGAGGGGCTACACCTTC.

The chain recombines TRBV15 with TRBJ2-5, with 12 nucleotides matching TRBD2. CDR3 length equals 14 residues. Trimming cost V 6 bases and J 3 bases; bases outside gene matches: 2. CDR1 is LNHNV and CDR2 is YYDKDF in the germline V gene (reference sequence). DNA for the CDR3: TGTGCCACCAGTCGGACTAGCGGGAAAGAGACCCAGTACTTC. Its translation is CATSRTSGKETQYF.

The J gene is TRBJ2-1, the V gene TRBV30; possibly TRBD1 for D (6 bases). CDR1 GTSNPN and CDR2 SVGIG come from the germline V gene (reference sequence). The CDR3 contains 11 residues. The V end lost 4 bases, the J end lost 6 bases, and 7 bases lay between the germline ends. The CDR3, as DNA: TGTGCCTGGAAAGGGGGCAATGAGCAGTTCTTC. It specifies CAWKGGNEQFF. Together with reference TRBV30 and TRBJ2-1, the CDR3 gives the full variable domain: SQTIHQWPATLVQPVGSPLSLECTVEGTSNPNLYWYRQAAGRGLQLLFYSVGIGQISSEVPQNLSASRPQDRQFILSSKKLLLSDSGFYLCAWKGGNEQFFGPGTRLTVL.

This chain uses TRBV7-2 with TRBJ2-1, with D perhaps matching TRBD2 (7 bases). The V end lost 7 bases, the J end lost 7 bases, and 20 bases lay between the germline ends. The CDR3 loop spans 15 amino acids. Germline lookup yields CDR1 SGHTA and CDR2 FQGNSA. DNA for the CDR3: TGTGCCAGCACCTTGGCAGGGGCGGGAGTAAATGAGCAGTTCTTC. It is translated as CASTLAGAGVNEQFF. The entire variable domain, with the rest obtained from reference TRBV7-2 and TRBJ2-1, is as follows: GAGVSQSPSNKVTEKGKDVELRCDPISGHTALYWYRQSLGQGLEFLIYFQGNSAPDKSGLPSDRFSAERTGGSVSTLTIQRTQQEDSAVYLCASTLAGAGVNEQFFGPGTRLTVL.

V usage is TRBV5-1 and J usage is TRBJ2-7; D not resolved. Between the trimmed V and J ends, which lost 4 bases and 0 bases, there was a span of 17 bases. The CDR3 is made up of 16 amino acids. The germline gives CDR1 SGHRS, CDR2 YFSETQ. CDR3 in DNA: TGCGCCAGCAGCCCGCAACACGGCGGCAGCTCCTACGAGCAGTACTTC. Encoded protein: CASSPQHGGSSYEQYF.

The chain carries TRBV6-5 and TRBJ1-5, with a possible D match to TRBD1 (5 bases). The CDR3 loop spans 15 amino acids. From germline, CDR1 is MNHEY and CDR2 SVGAGI. V lost 6 bases, J lost 4 bases, and 16 bases lay in between. In DNA, the CDR3 is TGTGCCAGCAGCACGGGACTCACCGGTAATCAGCCCCAGCATTTT. Translation: CASSTGLTGNQPQHF.

CDR3 coding DNA: TGCGCCAGCAGCCTTTTAGCGGAGCCGGCCTACAATGAGCAGTTCTTC. It specifies CASSLLAEPAYNEQFF. The chain joins TRBV5-1 to TRBJ2-1; the D gene is possibly TRBD2 (6 bases). The CDR3 covers 16 residues. Germline-derived CDR1 and CDR2 are SGHRS and YFSETQ. Deletions cut 4 bases from V and 2 bases from J, with 16 bases between.

The chain's CDR3 is CASTREGSSYNEQFF. Written as DNA, the CDR3 is TGTGCCAGCACCCGGGAGGGGAGCTCCTACAATGAGCAGTTCTTC. The chain links TRBV6-5 to TRBJ2-1; 8 bases line up with TRBD2. J gave up 0 bases and V 7 bases, and 5 bases lay outside the gene matches. The length of the CDR3 is 15 residues. Germline V lookup: CDR1 MNHEY, CDR2 SVGAGI.

This rearrangement joins TRBV15 to TRBJ1-5; 7 bases line up with TRBD1. The germline gives CDR1 LNHNV, CDR2 YYDKDF (reference sequence). The junction had 3 bases not matched to a gene; V was cut back by 1 base and J by 6 bases. The CDR3 runs to 14 residues. The CDR3 is CATSRGGQIQPQHF. CDR3 bases: TGTGCCACCAGCAGAGGGGGACAGATTCAGCCCCAGCATTTT.